This TCR beta chain was obtained from a study of blood T cell repertoires in COVID-19. Turning to the study itself: T cells, B-cell-depleted T cells, or PBMCs provided the cDNA or gDNA that served as material.

This clone was picked up one time. In the study's own analysis: For nucleated cells, counts were estimated from reference gene primer amplification. Clones were read by immunoSEQ multiplex PCR, and TCRdb kept only the in-frame ones, dropping some. Clone size and the V and J calls come from that table; the DNA yielded D and trimming. The sample shows 80,000 to 100,000 clones, around four fifths of them seen only once. The receptor's source is a human donor in a cohort sampled during active COVID-19. The sample comprised peripheral blood.

The CDR3 DNA sequence: TGTGCCAGCAGCTTAACGTTTAACACTCCGGGGGGTGAGCAGTTCTTC. Protein product: CASSLTFNTPGGEQFF. V gene TRBV7-3 combines with J gene TRBJ2-1, with TRBD2 matching 7 bases. Trimming at V came to 0 bases and at J to 9 bases, leaving 11 bases not matched to a gene. Germline V gene lookup returns CDR1 SGHTA and CDR2 FQGTGA. The CDR3 totals 16 residues.